The T cell receptor (beta chain) described here comes from a study of tumor-infiltrating lymphocytes in primary liver carcinoma. Study-wide context: These patients were men and women whose ages were 30 to 69 years.

Germline V gene sequence: CDR1 MGHRA, CDR2 YSYEKL. V dropped 4 bases and J dropped 2 bases, with 18 bases sitting between them. The CDR3 extends over 16 amino acids. Production of TCR beta cDNA used approximately 0.45 ug total RNA together with a constant-region primer. Libraries covering TCR beta were generated through three nested multiplex PCR rounds (using a slightly modified ARM-PCR). Primers for the first two PCR rounds were TRBV1-TRBV30 forward primers and a C-beta reverse primer (about 9 cycles per round). In TCRdb, the multiplex PCR reads were re-called with MiXCR into one record per CDR3 protein. The sample holds approximately 340,000 distinct CDR3 sequences, 65% seen once. Extraction also yielded germline DNA, while blood RNA was obtained from unsorted whole blood. The study, taken as a whole, reports: CD8+ and CD4+ repertoires went uncompared, the samples being bulk unsorted.

Only a few counts were recorded for this clonotype. The antigen is undetermined. What was sequenced was peripheral blood. The chain joins TRBV4-1 to TRBJ2-7; D is perhaps TRBD2 (6 bases). The source of this sequence is a man aged 35 to 55 with primary liver carcinoma and hepatitis B virus infection. CDR3 in DNA: TGCGCCAGCAGCCCTCTCATGCGGGGAACTACCTACGAGCAGTACTTC. Protein product: CASSPLMRGTTYEQYF.